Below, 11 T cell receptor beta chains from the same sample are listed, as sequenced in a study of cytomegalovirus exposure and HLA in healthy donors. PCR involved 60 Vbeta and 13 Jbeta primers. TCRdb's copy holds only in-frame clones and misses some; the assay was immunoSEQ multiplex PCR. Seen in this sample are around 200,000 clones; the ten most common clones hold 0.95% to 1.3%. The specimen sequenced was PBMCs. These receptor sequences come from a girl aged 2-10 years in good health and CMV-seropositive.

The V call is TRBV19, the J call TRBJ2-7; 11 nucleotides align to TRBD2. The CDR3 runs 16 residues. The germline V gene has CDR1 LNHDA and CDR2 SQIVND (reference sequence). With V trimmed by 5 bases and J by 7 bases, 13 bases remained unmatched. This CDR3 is CASSLPGTSGTVEQYF. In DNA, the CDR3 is TGTGCCAGTAGTTTACCAGGGACTAGCGGTACCGTAGAGCAGTACTTC. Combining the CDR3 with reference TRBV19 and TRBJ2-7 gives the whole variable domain DGGITQSPKYLFRKEGQNVTLSCEQNLNHDAMYWYRQDPGQGLRLIYYSQIVNDFQKGDIAEGYSVSREKKESFPLTVTSAQKNPTAFYLCASSLPGTSGTVEQYFGPGTRLTVT.

This chain's CDR3 is CASSRGQEIAGGPIGELFF. CDR3 coding DNA: TGTGCCAGCAGCCGGGGACAGGAAATAGCGGGAGGGCCGATCGGGGAGCTGTTTTTT. The V gene is TRBV5-5, the J gene TRBJ2-2; 11 nucleotides align to TRBD2. This CDR3 comprises 19 residues. Germline trimming cut 4 bases from V and 7 bases from J; bases unmatched to any gene: 18. CDR1 is SGHKS, CDR2 YYEKEE, per germline (reference sequence). Together with reference TRBV5-5 and TRBJ2-2, the CDR3 gives the full variable domain: DAGVTQSPTHLIKTRGQQVTLRCSPISGHKSVSWYQQVLGQGPQFIFQYYEKEERGRGNFPDRFSARQFPNYSSELNVNALLLGDSALYLCASSRGQEIAGGPIGELFFGEGSRLTVL.

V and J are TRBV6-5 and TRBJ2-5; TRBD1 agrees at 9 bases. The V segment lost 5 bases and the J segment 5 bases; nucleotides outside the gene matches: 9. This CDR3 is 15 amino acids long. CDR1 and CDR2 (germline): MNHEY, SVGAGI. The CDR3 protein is CASSLQGAYGETQYF. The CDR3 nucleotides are TGTGCCAGCAGTCTACAGGGGGCATATGGGGAGACCCAGTACTTC.

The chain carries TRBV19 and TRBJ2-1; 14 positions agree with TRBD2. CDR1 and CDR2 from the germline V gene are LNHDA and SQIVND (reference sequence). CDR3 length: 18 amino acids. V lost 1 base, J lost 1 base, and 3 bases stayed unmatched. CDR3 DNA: TGTGCCAGTAGTATAGGACTAGCGGGAGGGCCTTCCTACAATGAGCAGTTCTTC. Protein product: CASSIGLAGGPSYNEQFF.

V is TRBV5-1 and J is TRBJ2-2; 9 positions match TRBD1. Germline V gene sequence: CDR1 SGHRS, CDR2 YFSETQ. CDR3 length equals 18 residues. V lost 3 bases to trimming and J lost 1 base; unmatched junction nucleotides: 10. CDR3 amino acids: CASSSLPQGAGNTGELFF. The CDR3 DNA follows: TGCGCCAGCAGCTCCCTACCACAGGGGGCCGGGAACACCGGGGAGCTGTTTTTT.

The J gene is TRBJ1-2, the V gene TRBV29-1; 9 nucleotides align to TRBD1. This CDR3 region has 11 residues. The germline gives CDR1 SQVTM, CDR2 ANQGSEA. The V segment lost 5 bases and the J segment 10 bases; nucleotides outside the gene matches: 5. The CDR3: CSVLRDRDYTF. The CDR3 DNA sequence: TGCAGCGTTCTCCGGGACAGGGACTACACCTTC.

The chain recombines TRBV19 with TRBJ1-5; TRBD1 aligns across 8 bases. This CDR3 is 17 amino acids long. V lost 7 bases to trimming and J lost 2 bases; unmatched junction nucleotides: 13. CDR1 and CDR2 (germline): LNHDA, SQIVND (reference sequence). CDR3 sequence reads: CASTFLRDRHGNQPQHF. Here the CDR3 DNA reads TGTGCCAGTACCTTCCTCCGGGACAGGCATGGCAATCAGCCCCAGCATTTT.

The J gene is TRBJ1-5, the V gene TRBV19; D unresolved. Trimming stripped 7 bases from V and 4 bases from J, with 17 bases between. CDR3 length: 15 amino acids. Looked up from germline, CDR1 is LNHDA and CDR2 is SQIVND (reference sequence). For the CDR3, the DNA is TGTGCCAGTAAAGCCGGAGAATTTTTTAATCAGCCCCAGCATTTT. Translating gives CASKAGEFFNQPQHF.

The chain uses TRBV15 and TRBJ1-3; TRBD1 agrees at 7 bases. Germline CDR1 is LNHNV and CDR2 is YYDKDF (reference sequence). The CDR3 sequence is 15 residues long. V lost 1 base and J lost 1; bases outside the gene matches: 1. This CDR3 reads CATSRAGGSGNTIYF. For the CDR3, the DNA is TGTGCCACCAGCAGAGCAGGGGGATCTGGAAACACCATATATTTT.

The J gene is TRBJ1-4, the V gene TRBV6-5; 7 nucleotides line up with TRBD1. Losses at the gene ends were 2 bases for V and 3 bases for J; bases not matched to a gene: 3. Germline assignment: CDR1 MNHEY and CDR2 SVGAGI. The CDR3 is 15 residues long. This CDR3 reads CASSYGGGSNEKLFF. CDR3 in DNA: TGTGCCAGCAGTTACGGAGGGGGCTCTAATGAAAAACTGTTTTTT.

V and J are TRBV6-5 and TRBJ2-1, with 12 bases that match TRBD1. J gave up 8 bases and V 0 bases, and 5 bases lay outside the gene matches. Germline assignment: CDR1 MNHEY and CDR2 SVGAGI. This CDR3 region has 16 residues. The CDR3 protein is CASSYSGTGGFHEQFF. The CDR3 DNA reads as TGTGCCAGCAGTTACTCCGGGACAGGGGGCTTTCATGAGCAGTTCTTC.